This T cell receptor (beta chain) came from a study of blood T cell repertoires in COVID-19 (dated by TCRdb to about 2020). Regarding the complete study: Samples covering the acute and convalescent phases of COVID-19 were provided by collaborators in the United States, Italy and Spain. Samples were obtained from the ongoing ImmuneRACE study (first 160 participants) and from some 1,300 subjects provided by 6 global collaborators. Subjects who had been exposed to COVID-19, were actively infected with it, or had recovered from it provided the deeply sampled blood TCRbeta repertoires that made up the dataset. Sample metadata almost always included a de-identified subject ID, COVID-19 status, age in years and sex. The prospective study material was composed of cDNA or gDNA derived from T cells, B-cell-depleted T cells, or PBMCs. Where available, HLA class I and class II types were taken from metadata supplied by the sample provider and were not determined by assay-based typing. A freely available public database, intended as a resource for researchers studying the immune response to SARS-CoV-2, is where the repertoires were released. Points the paper makes about the study in general: How much clinical and demographic metadata was included differed by source and by participant, and the metadata was provided uncurated.

As concerns this clone: It has no known antigen specificity. Base qualities were left out, and no much larger clone turns up one base away.

CDR1 and CDR2, looked up from the germline V gene, are MNHEY and SVGAGI. Trimming removed 4 bases from V and 2 bases from J; the gene matches leave 5 bases unexplained. From cysteine to phenylalanine, the CDR3 is 15 amino acids long. The retained sequence is limited to the CDR3, 45 bases, with the frame set at the first base. Collaborating institutions collected whole blood in K2EDTA tubes following their own protocols. For TCRbeta analysis, collaborators shipped samples as frozen whole blood, isolated PBMCs, or DNA extracted from either of those sample types. TCRbeta CDR3 regions were amplified from genomic DNA by means of the immunoSEQ Assay, a bias-controlled multiplex PCR. Turning to the authors' computational methods: Nucleated cell counts per sample were estimated from amplification of reference gene primers within the assay. To quantify the absolute abundance of each unique TCRbeta CDR3 rearrangement, sequence reads were collapsed and filtered. Productive Simpson clonality was computed per sample as the square root of Simpson's diversity index over productive rearrangements. This immuneACCESS table, as held by TCRdb, lists in-frame sequences with V and J called but not all clones. Of the missing ones, under half trace to an unresolved V gene in checked studies; the others have no known cause. That table gives V, J and clone size, and the DNA gave D and trimming. This sample has fewer than 70,000 clones in its table, and around 85% of those were observed once. 7% to 10% of the sample goes to the ten largest clones.

The chain was built from TRBV6-5 and TRBJ1-2; 9 middle bases align to TRBD1. This TCR was sampled from a woman between 65 and 79 years old with active COVID-19. Sequencing used peripheral blood. The sequenced DNA is TGTGCCAGCAGTTCCCAGGGACAGGGAAACTATGGCTACACCTTC. Its translation is CASSSQGQGNYGYTF.